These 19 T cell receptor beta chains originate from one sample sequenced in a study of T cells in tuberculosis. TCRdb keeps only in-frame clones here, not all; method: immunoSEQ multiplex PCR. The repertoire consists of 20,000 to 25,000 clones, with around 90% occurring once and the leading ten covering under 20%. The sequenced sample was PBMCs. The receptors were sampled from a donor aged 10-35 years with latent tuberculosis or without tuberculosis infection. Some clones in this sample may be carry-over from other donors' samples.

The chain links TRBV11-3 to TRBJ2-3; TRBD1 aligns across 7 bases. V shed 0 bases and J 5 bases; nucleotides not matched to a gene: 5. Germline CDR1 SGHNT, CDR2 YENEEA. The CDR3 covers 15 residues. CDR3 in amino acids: CASSLDAGGQDTQYF. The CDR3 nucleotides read TGTGCCAGCAGCTTAGATGCAGGGGGTCAAGATACGCAGTATTTT. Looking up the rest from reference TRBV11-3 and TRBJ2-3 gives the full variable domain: EAGVVQSPRYKIIEKKQPVAFWCNPISGHNTLYWYLQNLGQGPELLIRYENEEAVDDSQLPKDRFSAERLKGVDSTLKIQPAELGDSAVYLCASSLDAGGQDTQYFGPGTRLTVL.

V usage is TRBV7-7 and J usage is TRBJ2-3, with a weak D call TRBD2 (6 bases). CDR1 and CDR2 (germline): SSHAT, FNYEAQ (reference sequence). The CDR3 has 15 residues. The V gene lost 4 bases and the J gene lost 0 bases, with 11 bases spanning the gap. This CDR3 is CASSSTSSSTDTQYF. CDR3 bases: TGTGCCAGCAGCTCCACTAGCAGCAGCACAGATACGCAGTATTTT.

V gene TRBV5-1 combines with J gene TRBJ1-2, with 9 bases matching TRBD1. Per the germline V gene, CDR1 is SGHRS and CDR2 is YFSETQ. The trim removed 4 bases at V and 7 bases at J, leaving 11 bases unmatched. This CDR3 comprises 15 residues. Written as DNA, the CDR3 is TGCGCCAGCAGCATTCAAAATCCGGGACAGGGTGGCTACACCTTC. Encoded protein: CASSIQNPGQGGYTF.

The CDR3 here is CASAPMTVSNTGELFF. The CDR3 nucleotides are TGTGCTAGTGCCCCCATGACAGTTTCGAACACCGGGGAGCTGTTTTTT. This rearrangement joins TRBV12-5 to TRBJ2-2; D perhaps matches TRBD1 (5 bases). CDR3 length: 16 amino acids. Deletions cut 7 bases from V and 0 bases from J, with 15 bases between. Germline V gives CDR1 LGHNT, CDR2 FRNRAP.

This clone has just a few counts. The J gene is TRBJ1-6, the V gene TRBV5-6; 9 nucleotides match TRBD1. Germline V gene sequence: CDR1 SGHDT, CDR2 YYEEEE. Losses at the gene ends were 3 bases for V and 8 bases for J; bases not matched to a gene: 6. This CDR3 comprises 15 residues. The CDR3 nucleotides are TGTGCCAGCAGCTGGGGGACAGGGTTAGATTCACCCCTCCACTTT. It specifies CASSWGTGLDSPLHF.

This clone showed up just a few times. As DNA, the CDR3 is TGTGCCAGCACGTCCGCCCCCTCAGATTACACTGAAGCTTTCTTT. The encoded protein is CASTSAPSDYTEAFF. V gene TRBV5-4 combines with J gene TRBJ1-1; no clear D. CDR3 length equals 15 residues. V gave up 6 bases and J gave up 3 bases, with 18 bases separating them. Germline CDR1 is SGHNT and CDR2 is YYREEE (reference sequence).

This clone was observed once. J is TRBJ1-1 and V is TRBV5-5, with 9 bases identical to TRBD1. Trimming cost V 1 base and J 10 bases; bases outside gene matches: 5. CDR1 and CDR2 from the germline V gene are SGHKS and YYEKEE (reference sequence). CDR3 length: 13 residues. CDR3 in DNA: TGTGCCAGCAGCTTGCGACAGGGGGTGTTAGCTTTCTTT. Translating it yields CASSLRQGVLAFF.

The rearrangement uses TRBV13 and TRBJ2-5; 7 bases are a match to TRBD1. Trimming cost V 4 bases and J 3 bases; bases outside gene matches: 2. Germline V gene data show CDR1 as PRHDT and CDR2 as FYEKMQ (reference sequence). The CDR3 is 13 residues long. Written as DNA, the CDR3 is TGTGCCAGCAGCTCTGACAGGGAAGAGACCCAGTACTTC. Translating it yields CASSSDREETQYF.

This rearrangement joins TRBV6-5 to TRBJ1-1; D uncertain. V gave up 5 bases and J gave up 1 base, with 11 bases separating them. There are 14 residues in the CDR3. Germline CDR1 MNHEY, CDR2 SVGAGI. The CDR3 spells CASSAVGWNTEAFF. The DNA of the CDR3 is TGTGCCAGCAGTGCGGTCGGATGGAACACTGAAGCTTTCTTT.

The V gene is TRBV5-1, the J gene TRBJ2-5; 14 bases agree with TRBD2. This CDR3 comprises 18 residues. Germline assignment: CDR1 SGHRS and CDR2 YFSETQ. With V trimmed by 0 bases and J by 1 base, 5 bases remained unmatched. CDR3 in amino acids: CASSLEGTSGSGQETQYF. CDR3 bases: TGCGCCAGCAGCTTGGAAGGGACTAGCGGGAGTGGCCAAGAGACCCAGTACTTC.

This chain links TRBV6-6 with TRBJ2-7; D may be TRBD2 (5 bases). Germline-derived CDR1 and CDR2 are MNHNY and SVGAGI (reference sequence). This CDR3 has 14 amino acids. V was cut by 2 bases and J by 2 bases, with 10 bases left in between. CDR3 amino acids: CASSYTGRTYEQYF. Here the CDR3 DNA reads TGTGCCAGCAGTTACACGGGGAGAACCTACGAGCAGTACTTC.

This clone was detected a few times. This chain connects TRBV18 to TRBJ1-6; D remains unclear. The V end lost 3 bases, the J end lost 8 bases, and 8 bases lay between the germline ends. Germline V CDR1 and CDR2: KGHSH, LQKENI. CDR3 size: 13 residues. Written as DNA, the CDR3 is TGTGCCAGCTCACCTGGCCTGGATTCACCCCTCCACTTT. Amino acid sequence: CASSPGLDSPLHF.

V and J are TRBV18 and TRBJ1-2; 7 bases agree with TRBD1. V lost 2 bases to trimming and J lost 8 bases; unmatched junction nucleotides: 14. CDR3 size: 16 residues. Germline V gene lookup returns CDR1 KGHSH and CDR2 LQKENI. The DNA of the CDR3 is TGTGCCAGCTCACCATCTACCGACAGGGTCACGGGCGGCTACACCTTC. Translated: CASSPSTDRVTGGYTF.

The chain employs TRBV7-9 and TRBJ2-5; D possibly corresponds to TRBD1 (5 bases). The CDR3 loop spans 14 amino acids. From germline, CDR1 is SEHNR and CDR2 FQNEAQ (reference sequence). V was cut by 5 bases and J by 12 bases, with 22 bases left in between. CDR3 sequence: CASSNPGQGAAKYF. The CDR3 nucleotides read TGTGCCAGCAGCAACCCCGGACAAGGGGCCGCCAAGTACTTC.

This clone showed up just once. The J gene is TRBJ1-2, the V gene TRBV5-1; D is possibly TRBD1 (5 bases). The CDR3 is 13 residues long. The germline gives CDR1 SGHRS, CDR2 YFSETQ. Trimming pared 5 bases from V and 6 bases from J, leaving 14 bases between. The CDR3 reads CASRQVAADGYTF. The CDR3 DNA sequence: TGCGCCAGCAGACAGGTCGCGGCAGATGGCTACACCTTC.

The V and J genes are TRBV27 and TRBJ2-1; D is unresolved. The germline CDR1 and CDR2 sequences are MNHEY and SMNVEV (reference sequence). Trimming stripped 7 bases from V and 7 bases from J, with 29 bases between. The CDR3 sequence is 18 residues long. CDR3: CASTTFILYTTRGNEQFF. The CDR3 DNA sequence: TGTGCCAGCACCACATTTATCCTCTATACTACGCGTGGGAATGAGCAGTTCTTC.

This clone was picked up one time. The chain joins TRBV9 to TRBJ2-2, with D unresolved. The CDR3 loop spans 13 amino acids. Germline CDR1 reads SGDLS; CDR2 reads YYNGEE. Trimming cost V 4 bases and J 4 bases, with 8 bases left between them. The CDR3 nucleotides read TGTGCCAGCAGCCAGATCCCCACCGGGGAGCTGTTTTTT. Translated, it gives CASSQIPTGELFF.

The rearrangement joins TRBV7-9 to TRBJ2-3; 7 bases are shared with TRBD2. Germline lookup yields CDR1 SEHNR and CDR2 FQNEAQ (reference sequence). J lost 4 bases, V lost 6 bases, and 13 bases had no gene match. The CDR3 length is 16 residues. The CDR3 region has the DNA TGTGCCAGCAGTCGAACTAGCGCGGCGGGGGCAGATACGCAGTATTTT. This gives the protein CASSRTSAAGADTQYF.

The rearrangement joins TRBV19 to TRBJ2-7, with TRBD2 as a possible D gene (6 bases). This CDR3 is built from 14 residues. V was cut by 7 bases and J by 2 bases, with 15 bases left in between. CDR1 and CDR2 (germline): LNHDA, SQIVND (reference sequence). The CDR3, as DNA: TGTGCCAGTACTTCTAGCGCGAGACCCTACGAGCAGTACTTC. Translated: CASTSSARPYEQYF.